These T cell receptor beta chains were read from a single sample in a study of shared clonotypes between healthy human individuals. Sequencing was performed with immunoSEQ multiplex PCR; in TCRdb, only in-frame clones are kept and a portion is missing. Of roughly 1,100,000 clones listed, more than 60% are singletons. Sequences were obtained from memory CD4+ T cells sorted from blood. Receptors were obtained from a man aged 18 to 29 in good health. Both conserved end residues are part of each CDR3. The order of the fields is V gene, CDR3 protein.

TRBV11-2 CASSLSRGGTGELFF
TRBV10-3 CAISDGSGGRYGYTF
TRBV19 CASSTGTSGRSYEQYF
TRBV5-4 CASSYSGTANSPLHF
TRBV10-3 CAISEGVSGANVLTF
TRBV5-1 CASSATGGRETQYF
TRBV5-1 CASSFGQGGYGYTF
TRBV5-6 CASSRPGWEQYF
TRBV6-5 CASSSNSGNQPQHF
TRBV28 CASSRNTGSSPQHF
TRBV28 CASSADTPGEKLFF
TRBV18 CASSPFNTGELFF
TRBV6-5 CASSYSGQGGDTQYF
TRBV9 CASSVGSSEYTGELFF
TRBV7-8 CASSPGLAGERVDEQFF
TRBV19 CASSWAYGETQYF
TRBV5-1 CASSPGYSGTDTQYF
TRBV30 CASRPVDRIKGEKLFF
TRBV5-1 CASSLDTDTQYF
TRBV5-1 CASSSGTGTGEQYF
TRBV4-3 CASSQDGSEKLFF
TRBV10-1 CALRPDQPQHF
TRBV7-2 CASRDRGAHNEQFF
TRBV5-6 CASSPGQWVGGQYF
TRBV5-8 CASSYPTYNYGYTF
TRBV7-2 CASSFSLAGDKDTQYF
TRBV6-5 CASSYEGQGFDEQYF
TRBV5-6 CASSSNRGPSPLHF
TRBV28 CASSFPGISGNTIYF
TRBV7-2 CASSLVRVDEQYF
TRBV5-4 CASSSPGLAGHTGELFF
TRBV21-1 CASSKRAVMNTEAFF
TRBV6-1 CASNPGGGNTEAFF
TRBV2 CASSKVGGTTYEQYF
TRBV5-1 CASSWGLAGAYEQYF
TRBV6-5 CASSYGLADDNEQFF
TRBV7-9 CASSSRQGATGNTIYF
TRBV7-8 CASSKRGGIYGYTF
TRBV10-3 CAISRDSNTEAFF
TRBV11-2 CASSLAVTPGGETQYF
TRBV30 CAWTLTQGRGGTEAFF
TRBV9 CASSPFGGEVETQYF
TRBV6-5 CASSSGGVGEAFF
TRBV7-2 CASSYAGTANTGELFF
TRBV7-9 CASSPPGTNAGANVLTF
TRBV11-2 CASRLQERGGELFF
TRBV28 CASSSPGASPRGYTF
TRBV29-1 CSVDDRRTDTQYF
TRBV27 CASNTRMTGFNTEAFF
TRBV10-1 CASSGADANTGELFF